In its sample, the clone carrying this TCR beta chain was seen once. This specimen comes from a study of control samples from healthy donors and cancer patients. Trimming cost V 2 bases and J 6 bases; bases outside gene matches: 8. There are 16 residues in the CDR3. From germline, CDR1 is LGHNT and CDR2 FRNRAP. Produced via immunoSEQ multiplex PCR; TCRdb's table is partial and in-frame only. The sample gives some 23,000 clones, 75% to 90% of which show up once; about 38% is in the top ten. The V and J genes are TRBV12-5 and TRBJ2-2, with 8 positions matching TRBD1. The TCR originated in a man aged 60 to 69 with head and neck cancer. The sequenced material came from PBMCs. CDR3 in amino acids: CASGLWAGGASGELFF. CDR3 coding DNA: TGTGCTAGTGGTTTGTGGGCAGGGGGCGCGTCCGGGGAGCTGTTTTTT. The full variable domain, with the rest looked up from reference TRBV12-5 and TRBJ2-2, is DARVTQTPRHKVTEMGQEVTMRCQPILGHNTVFWYRQTMMQGLELLAYFRNRAPLDDSGMPKDRFSAEMPDATLATLKIQPSEPRDSAVYFCASGLWAGGASGELFFGEGSRLTVL.